This T cell receptor beta chain emerged from a study of blood T cell repertoires in COVID-19. The wider study: Sites in the United States, Italy and Spain provided acute and convalescent COVID-19 samples. PBMCs, B-cell-depleted T cells, or T cells provided the cDNA or gDNA that made up the material.

V was pared by 7 bases and J by 0 bases, with 10 bases between. The CDR3 is 14 residues long. Per germline, CDR1 SNHLY and CDR2 FYNNEI. In the source study's methods: It was from reference gene primer amplification that nucleated cell counts were estimated. Method: immunoSEQ multiplex PCR; TCRdb's copy keeps in-frame clones and lacks some. The D gene and trimming were derived from the DNA, and the V and J assignments and clone size from that table. The sample records 50,000 to 70,000 clones, approximately 79% being singletons. The receptor comes from a man in his 60s with acute or convalescent COVID-19. Material for sequencing was peripheral blood. The V call is TRBV2, the J call TRBJ1-5, with D unclear. In DNA, the CDR3 is TGTGCCAGCACCCCGACTGATAGCAATCAGCCCCAGCATTTT. The encoded protein is CASTPTDSNQPQHF.